Here is one TCR beta chain with its context. Its target is not known. TCRdb reanalyzed the 5' RACE reads, giving one entry per CDR3 protein sequence and no DNA. Recorded for this sample: around 140,000 distinct CDR3 sequences. This sample is drawn from a study of monozygotic twins with inflammatory bowel disease. The germline V gene encodes CDR1 SGHNT and CDR2 YYREEE (reference sequence). This CDR3 has 16 residues. The study, taken as a whole, reports: Compared with healthy co-twins, IBD patients showed reduced TCRbeta repertoire diversity by inverse Simpson.

This TCR came from a human donor with ulcerative colitis or Crohn's disease, or a healthy co-twin of an affected twin (not recorded which). The rearrangement links TRBV5-4 to TRBJ2-3; TCRdb names TRBD1, which stays unverified in the absence of DNA. Material: blood. The CDR3 loop reads CASTEGEQPLTDTQYF.